This paragraph reports one TCR beta chain. The target antigen is unknown. The data stem from a study of shared clonotypes between healthy human individuals. Background on the study: Three CD4 naive, three CD4 memory, two CD8 naive and one CD8 memory plate were used per donor. Regarding the study as a whole: Generation of non-shared clonotypes was less probable than generation of clonotypes shared by all four donors. Represented diversity (both genetic and exposure-history) was limited by the small number of donors.

CDR3 length equals 15 residues. Germline CDR1 reads MDHEN; CDR2 reads SYDVKM. V was clipped by 6 bases and J by 1 base, with 13 bases between them. At a deep level, the assay was run. Sequencing used immunoSEQ multiplex PCR; TCRdb keeps in-frame clones, though not all of them. The table includes roughly 700,000 clones, roughly 70% detected once. The TCR comes from a woman aged 30 to 39 in good health. The chain recombines TRBV28 with TRBJ1-5; D is unclear. Source material: memory CD4+ T cells sorted from blood. Subset denoted: CD45RA-negative fraction. CDR3 coding DNA: TGTGCCAGCAGATCCCCCAGTTGGAGCAATCAGCCCCAGCATTTT. Its translation is CASRSPSWSNQPQHF.